The rows below give T cell receptor beta chains drawn from one sample of a study of blood T cell repertoires in COVID-19. Sequenced by immunoSEQ multiplex PCR; TCRdb stores in-frame clones only, minus some. The table records about 220,000 clones, roughly 84% of them present only once. The specimen sequenced was peripheral blood. The source is a man between 40 and 49 years old who had recovered from COVID-19. Both conserved end residues are part of each CDR3. Each record gives: V gene, clone size, J gene, CDR3 length, D gene, CDR3 DNA, CDR3 protein. A D gene is named only where the DNA matches it firmly. Clone size is stated in some rows and not others, as once, few, many or a class when expanded.

v_gene: TRBV24-1; abundance: .; j_gene: TRBJ2-5; len: 17; d_gene: TRBD1; CDR3nt: TGTGCCACCAGTGCCAGACCGGGACAGGGGGCTGGAGAGACCCAGTACTTC; CDR3aa: CATSARPGQGAGETQYF
v_gene: TRBV28; abundance: .; j_gene: TRBJ1-1; len: 14; d_gene: .; CDR3nt: TGTGCCAGCGCCCAAGGGGGGGGGAACACTGAAGCTTTCTTT; CDR3aa: CASAQGGGNTEAFF
v_gene: TRBV20-1; abundance: .; j_gene: TRBJ2-3; len: 14; d_gene: .; CDR3nt: TGCAGTGCTAGTGTCCTCCGGTGGGGCGATACGCAGTATTTT; CDR3aa: CSASVLRWGDTQYF
v_gene: TRBV29-1; abundance: .; j_gene: TRBJ2-7; len: 13; d_gene: .; CDR3nt: TGCAGCGTTGGATTCCTAACCCCTAACGAGCAGTACTTC; CDR3aa: CSVGFLTPNEQYF
v_gene: TRBV7-6; abundance: few; j_gene: TRBJ1-6; len: 15; d_gene: .; CDR3nt: TGTGCCAGCAGCTTAGCGGCAGGGGCGAATTCACCCCTCCACTTT; CDR3aa: CASSLAAGANSPLHF
v_gene: TRBV30; abundance: .; j_gene: TRBJ1-1; len: 13; d_gene: .; CDR3nt: TGTGCCTGGAGTTGGGCCCCGAACACTGAAGCTTTCTTT; CDR3aa: CAWSWAPNTEAFF
v_gene: TRBV27; abundance: .; j_gene: TRBJ1-4; len: 17; d_gene: TRBD1; CDR3nt: TGTGCCAGCAGTTTACCCACTTGGACAGGTCGGCGAGAAAAACTGTTTTTT; CDR3aa: CASSLPTWTGRREKLFF
v_gene: TRBV7-2; abundance: .; j_gene: TRBJ2-7; len: 14; d_gene: TRBD2; CDR3nt: TGTGCCAGCAGCTTATTCGGGGGGAGGTACGAGCAGTACTTC; CDR3aa: CASSLFGGRYEQYF
v_gene: TRBV30; abundance: .; j_gene: TRBJ1-3; len: 15; d_gene: TRBD1; CDR3nt: TGTGCCTGGAGCGAGGGGGCAGGGGGAGGAAACACCATATATTTT; CDR3aa: CAWSEGAGGGNTIYF
v_gene: TRBV3-1/TRBV3-2; abundance: .; j_gene: TRBJ1-4; len: 16; d_gene: .; CDR3nt: TGTGCCAGCAGCCAAGCTCGGGGTGGAACTAATGAAAAACTGTTTTTT; CDR3aa: CASSQARGGTNEKLFF
v_gene: TRBV7-2; abundance: .; j_gene: TRBJ2-2; len: 15; d_gene: TRBD2; CDR3nt: TGTGCCAGCTGCAGACTAGCGGAAAACACCGGGGAGCTGTTTTTT; CDR3aa: CASCRLAENTGELFF
v_gene: TRBV29-1; abundance: .; j_gene: TRBJ1-1; len: 14; d_gene: TRBD1; CDR3nt: TGCAGCGTTGCCCAGGGGGCAGAGGTTTCTGAAGCTTTCTTT; CDR3aa: CSVAQGAEVSEAFF
v_gene: TRBV9; abundance: .; j_gene: TRBJ2-5; len: 15; d_gene: TRBD2; CDR3nt: TGTGCCAGCAGCCCATTTAGCGGGGGCCAAGAGACCCAGTACTTC; CDR3aa: CASSPFSGGQETQYF
v_gene: TRBV4-3; abundance: .; j_gene: TRBJ2-3; len: 16; d_gene: TRBD2; CDR3nt: TGCGCCAGCAGCCAACGAGCGGGGGGACGCACAGATACGCAGTATTTT; CDR3aa: CASSQRAGGRTDTQYF
v_gene: TRBV4-2; abundance: .; j_gene: TRBJ2-1; len: 16; d_gene: .; CDR3nt: TGTGCCAGCAGCCAAGAGGAGCGAACCGTATACAATGAGCAGTTCTTC; CDR3aa: CASSQEERTVYNEQFF
v_gene: TRBV11-2; abundance: .; j_gene: TRBJ2-7; len: 15; d_gene: TRBD2; CDR3nt: TGTGCCAGCAGCTTAATGTCTAGCGGTACCTACGAGCAGTACTTC; CDR3aa: CASSLMSSGTYEQYF